The next 27 T cell receptor beta chains were all read from a single sample in a study of naive and memory T cell subsets. The SP2 primer and nested alpha and beta constant region primers amplified ligated cDNA in four rounds. TCRdb redid the calling of the 5' RACE reads with MiXCR, one entry per CDR3 protein. This table holds about 57,000 distinct CDR3 sequences, under 10% found once. An oligonucleotide containing a UMI was ligated to the 3' end of TCR cDNA. The receptor set was obtained from a female donor in good health.

This clonotype was picked up a small number of times. The V and J genes are TRBV7-6 and TRBJ2-3; D call uncertain. V lost 3 bases to trimming and J lost 6 bases, with 13 bases between them. This CDR3 has 14 residues. Germline CDR1 SGHVS, CDR2 FNYEAQ. The CDR3 loop reads CASSFRRSIDTQYF. The CDR3 nucleotides are TGTGCCAGCAGCTTTCGACGTAGCATCGATACGCAGTATTTT.

This clonotype was found a few times. This chain links TRBV4-1 with TRBJ1-4, with D hard to call. This CDR3 region has 17 residues. V was clipped by 1 base and J by 0 bases, with 12 bases between them. Germline CDR1 and CDR2: MGHRA and YSYEKL. CDR3 loop: CASSQADTYATNEKLFF. In nucleotides, the CDR3 is TGCGCCAGCAGCCAAGCAGACACCTATGCAACTAATGAAAAACTGTTTTTT.

This clonotype was counted ten times or more. The chain employs TRBV20-1 and TRBJ2-1; D gene unclear. CDR1 DFQATT and CDR2 SNEGSKA come from the germline V gene (reference sequence). CDR3 size: 14 residues. Trimming stripped 4 bases from V and 4 bases from J, with 14 bases between. CDR3 sequence: CSATLLVLYNEQFF. In DNA form, the CDR3 reads TGCAGTGCTACGCTTCTAGTGTTATACAATGAGCAGTTCTTC.

The sample holds many counts of this clonotype. The chain couples TRBV20-1 to TRBJ1-1, with D possibly TRBD1 on 5 matching bases. This CDR3 comprises 13 residues. Germline V CDR1 and CDR2: DFQATT, SNEGSKA (reference sequence). The V end lost 1 base, the J end lost 0 bases, and 6 bases lay between the germline ends. CDR3 nucleotides: TGCAGTGCTAGAGGGGGACTGAACACTGAAGCTTTCTTT. Translation gives CSARGGLNTEAFF.

This clonotype was recorded many times. The J gene is TRBJ1-1, the V gene TRBV12-3 or TRBV12-4, with TRBD1 matching 10 bases. The CDR3 contains 17 residues. V was clipped by 5 bases and J by 0 bases; unmatched bases: 9. The DNA for the CDR3 is TGTGCCAGCAGTCCCGGGACAGGGGAGATCATGAACACTGAAGCTTTCTTT. Amino acid sequence: CASSPGTGEIMNTEAFF.

This clonotype was counted between two and nine times. The rearrangement links TRBV6-6 to TRBJ2-1; unclear D gene. V was clipped by 0 bases and J by 3 bases, with 9 bases between them. Germline-derived CDR1 and CDR2 are MNHNY and SVGAGI (reference sequence). The length of the CDR3 is 15 residues. The CDR3 coding sequence is TGTGCCAGCAGTTACTCTTGGGGTAGCTACAATGAGCAGTTCTTC. This encodes CASSYSWGSYNEQFF.

This chain connects TRBV3-1 to TRBJ1-1; D call uncertain. Germline V gene sequence: CDR1 LGHDT, CDR2 YNNKEL (reference sequence). The CDR3 is made up of 12 amino acids. Trimming removed 1 base at V and 5 bases at J, with 5 bases between. In nucleotides, the CDR3 is TGTGCCAGCAGCCAAGGATGGACTGAAGCTTTCTTT. Protein: CASSQGWTEAFF.

This clonotype was counted ten times or more. J is TRBJ2-2 and V is TRBV7-2; 7 bases agree with TRBD2. Germline V gene lookup returns CDR1 SGHTA and CDR2 FQGNSA. Trimming at V came to 2 bases and at J to 7 bases, leaving 10 bases not matched to a gene. This CDR3 is built from 16 residues. The CDR3 loop reads CASSLYGGGRIGELFF. The CDR3 bases are TGTGCCAGCAGCTTATATGGGGGGGGGAGGATCGGGGAGCTGTTTTTT.

This clonotype has at least ten counts. The CDR3 reads CASSVGSGQGGTEAFF. The CDR3 DNA reads TGTGCCAGCAGCGTAGGGAGCGGACAGGGGGGAACTGAAGCTTTCTTT. The chain combines TRBV9 with TRBJ1-1, with 10 bases aligning to TRBD1. With V trimmed by 0 bases and J by 5 bases, 7 bases remained unmatched. Germline assignment: CDR1 SGDLS and CDR2 YYNGEE. The CDR3 runs to 16 residues.

This chain uses TRBV12-3 or TRBV12-4 with TRBJ2-1; D unresolved. The CDR3 has 15 residues. Trimming pared 3 bases from V and 0 bases from J, leaving 9 bases between. The CDR3 loop is CASSFVSTSYNEQFF. The CDR3 DNA reads TGTGCCAGCAGTTTTGTCTCGACCTCCTACAATGAGCAGTTCTTC.

Notes on this clonotype: The junction shows a germline mismatch at one end, possibly a read error. The chain couples TRBV7-2 to TRBJ1-2, with D tentatively TRBD1 (5 bases). The CDR3 spans 13 residues. Germline CDR1 SGHTA, CDR2 FQGNSA. The CDR3 loop reads CASSYGTGSGDTF. Written as DNA, the CDR3 is TGTGCCAGCAGTTACGGTACAGGCAGTGGCGACACCTTC.

This clonotype was counted only a few times. A junction boundary mismatches the germline segment, possibly from a read error. V usage is TRBV28 and J usage is TRBJ1-2; 11 bases agree with TRBD1. The CDR3 totals 13 residues. The germline V gene encodes CDR1 MDHEN and CDR2 SYDVKM. This chain's CDR3 is CASRVGQGDGDTF. For the CDR3, the DNA is TGTGCCAGCAGGGTGGGACAGGGGGATGGCGACACCTTC.

This clonotype was picked up many times. The CDR3 region has the DNA TGTGCCAGCAGCAACAGGGGCCAGGGTTCGCATTTT. Its protein product is CASSNRGQGSHF. The chain links TRBV12-3 or TRBV12-4 to TRBJ1-5; 7 bases match TRBD1. Unmatched junction bases numbered 11, after V lost 6 bases and J lost 15 bases. The CDR3 is 12 residues long.

The sample holds many counts of this clonotype. Here the CDR3 reads CASSQDRSLAGNNEQFF. The CDR3, as DNA: TGCGCCAGCAGCCAAGATAGATCCCTAGCGGGGAACAATGAGCAGTTCTTC. The V and J genes are TRBV4-3 and TRBJ2-1, with 9 bases aligning to TRBD2. Trimming at V came to 0 bases and at J to 5 bases, leaving 8 bases not matched to a gene. The CDR3 is made up of 17 amino acids. Germline V gene data show CDR1 as LGHNA and CDR2 as YSLEER.

The V call is TRBV19, the J call TRBJ2-2; D unclear. Trimming removed 5 bases at V and 0 bases at J, with 13 bases between. The CDR3 runs to 16 residues. Germline V CDR1 and CDR2: LNHDA, SQIVND (reference sequence). CDR3 in DNA: TGTGCCAGTAGTTTCCGAGTAAAAGCGAACACCGGGGAGCTGTTTTTT. Translating it yields CASSFRVKANTGELFF.

This clonotype was counted many times. The rearrangement joins TRBV6-5 to TRBJ1-5; 10 nucleotides align to TRBD1. CDR1 is MNHEY, CDR2 SVGAGI, per germline. Trimming took 5 bases from V and 0 from J; bases not matched to a gene: 7. The CDR3 totals 17 residues. The CDR3 coding sequence is TGTGCCAGCAGTCCCCGGGACAGGGGATATAGCAATCAGCCCCAGCATTTT. As protein: CASSPRDRGYSNQPQHF.

This clonotype was seen more than once but under ten times. The V and J genes are TRBV29-1 and TRBJ2-3; possibly TRBD1 or TRBD2 for D (5 bases each). Trimming pared 6 bases from V and 4 bases from J, leaving 17 bases between. CDR1 is SQVTM and CDR2 is ANQGSEA in the germline V gene. There are 14 residues in the CDR3. The CDR3 bases are TGCAGCGTACGGGACCCTTGGGGGTCAGATACGCAGTATTTT. Protein: CSVRDPWGSDTQYF.

There are a few counts of this clonotype. The rearrangement links TRBV18 to TRBJ1-5, with 8 bases that match TRBD1. The CDR3 is made up of 15 amino acids. Germline CDR1 reads KGHSH; CDR2 reads LQKENI. After removal of 4 bases from V and 5 bases from J, the junction contained 7 bases not matched to a gene. The CDR3 DNA sequence: TGTGCCAGCTCACTCCCCGGACAGGGCGATCAGCCCCAGCATTTT. Translated, it gives CASSLPGQGDQPQHF.

This clonotype has a count of ten or more. The V call is TRBV6-5, the J call TRBJ2-1; the D call may be TRBD1 or TRBD2 (6 bases each). Germline V gene sequence: CDR1 MNHEY, CDR2 SVGAGI. V shed 4 bases and J shed 9 bases, with 19 bases lying between them. The CDR3 consists of 15 residues. CDR3 nucleotides: TGTGCCAGCAGTTCCCTAAGGAGGGGGAAAGGTGAGCAGTTCTTC. Encoded protein: CASSSLRRGKGEQFF.

This clonotype has a count of ten or more. The chain's CDR3 is CASSTYRVSSGYTF. In nucleotides, the CDR3 is TGTGCCAGCAGCACCTACAGGGTTTCTAGTGGCTACACCTTC. The rearrangement joins TRBV7-2 to TRBJ1-2; the D gene is possibly TRBD1 (6 bases). Germline assignment: CDR1 SGHTA and CDR2 FQGNSA. Trimming took off 5 bases at V and 7 bases at J, with 17 bases between the two ends. The CDR3 is 14 amino acids.

Ten or more counts support this clonotype. J is TRBJ1-5 and V is TRBV6-1, with D unclear. CDR1 is MNHNS and CDR2 is SASEGT in the germline V gene. V was clipped by 3 bases and J by 5 bases, with 11 bases between them. The CDR3 is 14 residues long. In DNA form, the CDR3 reads TGTGCCAGCAGTGAGGGTAATTCTCATCAGCCCCAGCATTTT. Translation gives CASSEGNSHQPQHF.

This clonotype appeared a few times. V and J are TRBV6-6 and TRBJ2-2, with D unresolved. The CDR3 runs 15 residues. V was cut by 3 bases and J by 2 bases, with 10 bases left in between. Germline lookup yields CDR1 MNHNY and CDR2 SVGAGI (reference sequence). CDR3 nucleotides: TGTGCCAGCAGTTATTACCGGGCAAACACCGGGGAGCTGTTTTTT. It codes for CASSYYRANTGELFF.

This clonotype was counted ten times or more. J is TRBJ1-2 and V is TRBV5-4, with TRBD1 matching over 9 bases. CDR1 and CDR2 from the germline V gene are SGHNT and YYREEE (reference sequence). The V gene end was trimmed by 4 bases and the J gene end by 4 bases; junction bases not matched to a gene: 8. The CDR3 runs 15 residues. CDR3 loop: CASSLDRGRAYGYTF. CDR3 coding DNA: TGTGCCAGCAGCCTGGACAGGGGAAGGGCCTATGGCTACACCTTC.

The chain carries TRBV7-2 and TRBJ2-5; possibly TRBD1 for D (6 bases). This CDR3 contains 13 residues. In germline, CDR1 is SGHTA, CDR2 FQGNSA. V shed 2 bases and J shed 9 bases, with 13 bases lying between them. The CDR3 nucleotides are TGTGCCAGCAGCTTATCCACCCCAGGGGCCCAGTACTTC. This gives the protein CASSLSTPGAQYF.

This clonotype occurred many times. This rearrangement joins TRBV6-6 to TRBJ2-3, with D unclear. Germline-derived CDR1 and CDR2 are MNHNY and SVGAGI (reference sequence). V shed 5 bases and J shed 7 bases, with 7 bases lying between them. The CDR3 has 11 residues. The CDR3 DNA reads TGTGCCAGCAGTGGGTACCATACGCAGTATTTT. This gives the protein CASSGYHTQYF.

This clonotype was recorded at least ten times. The chain uses TRBV12-3 or TRBV12-4 and TRBJ1-5; a weak D match, TRBD1 (5 bases). V lost 4 bases, J lost 6 bases, and 10 bases lay in between. This CDR3 region has 13 residues. CDR3 coding DNA: TGTGCCAGCAGTTGGTCAGGGAGTCAGCCCCAGCATTTT. It specifies CASSWSGSQPQHF.

In its sample, this clonotype was seen many times. The chain recombines TRBV6-5 with TRBJ1-1; D is uncertain. In germline, CDR1 is MNHEY, CDR2 SVGAGI. This CDR3 region has 14 residues. Trimming stripped 6 bases from V and 0 bases from J, with 11 bases between. CDR3 sequence: CASSFRGVNTEAFF. For the CDR3, the DNA is TGTGCCAGCAGCTTTCGCGGGGTGAACACTGAAGCTTTCTTT.